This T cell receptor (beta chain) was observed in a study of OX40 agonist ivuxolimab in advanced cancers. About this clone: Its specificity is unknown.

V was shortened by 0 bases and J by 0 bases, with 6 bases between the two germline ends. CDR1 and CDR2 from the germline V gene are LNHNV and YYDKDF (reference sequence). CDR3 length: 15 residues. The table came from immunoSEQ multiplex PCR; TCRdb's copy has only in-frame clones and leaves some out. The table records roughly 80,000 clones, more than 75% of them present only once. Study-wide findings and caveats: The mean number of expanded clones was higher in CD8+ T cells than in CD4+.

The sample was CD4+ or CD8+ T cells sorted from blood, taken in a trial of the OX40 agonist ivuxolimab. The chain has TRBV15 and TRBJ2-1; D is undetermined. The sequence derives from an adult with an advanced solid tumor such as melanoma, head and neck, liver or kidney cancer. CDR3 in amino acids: CATSRESSSYNEQFF. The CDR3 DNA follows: TGTGCCACCAGCAGAGAAAGTAGCTCCTACAATGAGCAGTTCTTC.